This passage covers 4 T cell receptor beta chains from one sample sequenced in a study of beta chain features in type 1 diabetes. Expressed TCRB transcripts were sequenced because the entire RNA isolate underwent reverse transcription. Assay used: immunoSEQ multiplex PCR; TCRdb lists only in-frame clones, some missing. The table shows about 230,000 clones, with 9.6% occurring only once. The sequenced sample consisted of naive CD4+ T cells from blood. Source of these receptors: a young woman in good health.

This chain uses TRBV19 with TRBJ2-5; D is perhaps TRBD2 (6 bases). The CDR3 runs 13 residues. V lost 7 bases and J lost 5, with 14 bases in between. The germline gives CDR1 LNHDA, CDR2 SQIVND (reference sequence). The CDR3 sequence is CASTGREAETQYF. The CDR3, as DNA: TGTGCCAGTACGGGAAGGGAGGCGGAGACCCAGTACTTC. The whole variable domain, remainder taken from reference TRBV19 and TRBJ2-5, is DGGITQSPKYLFRKEGQNVTLSCEQNLNHDAMYWYRQDPGQGLRLIYYSQIVNDFQKGDIAEGYSVSREKKESFPLTVTSAQKNPTAFYLCASTGREAETQYFGPGTRLLVL.

This clone was counted between two and nine times. This chain uses TRBV30 with TRBJ1-1; D gene uncertain. The CDR3 has 10 amino acids. V lost 2 bases to trimming and J lost 10 bases, with 8 bases between them. Germline CDR1 is GTSNPN and CDR2 is SVGIG (reference sequence). CDR3 DNA sequence: TGTGCCTGGAGTACGGGTAGAGCTTTCTTT. Translating it yields CAWSTGRAFF.

This clone was detected a few times. The chain employs TRBV5-4 and TRBJ1-3, with 7 positions matching TRBD1. Trimming at V came to 1 base and at J to 4 bases, leaving 5 bases not matched to a gene. The CDR3 runs 15 residues. In germline, CDR1 is SGHNT, CDR2 YYREEE (reference sequence). For the CDR3, the DNA is TGTGCCAGCAGCTTGACACCGGGACAGGGAAACACCATATATTTT. Translating gives CASSLTPGQGNTIYF.

The J gene is TRBJ2-6, the V gene TRBV7-9; D is possibly TRBD1 (5 bases). Per the germline V gene, CDR1 is SEHNR and CDR2 is FQNEAQ (reference sequence). V was cut by 5 bases and J by 2 bases, with 13 bases left in between. The CDR3 covers 16 residues. CDR3 loop: CASSNTGRAGANVLTF. CDR3 DNA sequence: TGTGCCAGCAGCAATACAGGTAGAGCTGGGGCCAACGTCCTGACTTTC.